This TCR beta chain was sequenced in a study of chemoradiotherapy in HPV16-positive cancers. About the research overall: Candidate HPV-specific clones and shared TCR motifs came from a couple of HPV16-positive patients.

Regarding the study as a whole: HPV-responsive T-cell expansion during chemoradiotherapy was linked to improved recurrence-free survival in HPV16-positive patients. During treatment, candidate HPV-specific clones and E7-related motifs expanded in tumor.

About this clone: Its cognate antigen is unknown.

TCRdb's table, derived via immunoSEQ multiplex PCR, lists solely in-frame clones and lacks some. The sample consists of about 25,000 clones, 85% to 95% of them appearing once. The source is a human donor with HPV-associated anogenital cancer. Sequencing was performed on blood, taken from a patient who underwent chemoradiotherapy.

CDR3 sequence (DNA): TGTGCCAGCAGTGACCGGGGGAGAGGCACTGAAGCTTTCTTT. Its protein is CASSDRGRGTEAFF. The V and J genes are TRBV25-1 and TRBJ1-1; D is possibly TRBD1 (5 bases). The germline V and J ends were trimmed by 3 bases and 4 bases, with 12 bases remaining between them. Per the germline V gene, CDR1 is MGHDK and CDR2 is SYGVNS. This CDR3 contains 14 residues.